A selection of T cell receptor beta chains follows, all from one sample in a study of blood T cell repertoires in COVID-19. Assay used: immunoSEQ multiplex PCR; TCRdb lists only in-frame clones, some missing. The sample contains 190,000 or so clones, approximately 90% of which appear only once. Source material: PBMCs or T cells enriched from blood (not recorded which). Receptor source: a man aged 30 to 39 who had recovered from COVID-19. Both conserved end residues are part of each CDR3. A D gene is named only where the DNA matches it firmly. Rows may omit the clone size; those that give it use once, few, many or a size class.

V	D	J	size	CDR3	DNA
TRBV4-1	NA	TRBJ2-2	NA	CASSQDPLGELFF	TGCGCCAGCAGCCAAGACCCCTTAGGGGAGCTGTTTTTT
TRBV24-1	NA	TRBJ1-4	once	CATPREGGWPTNEKLFF	TGTGCCACCCCACGGGAGGGGGGTTGGCCAACTAATGAAAAACTGTTTTTT
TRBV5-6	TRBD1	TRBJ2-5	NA	CASSLPGQGAETQYF	TGTGCCAGCAGCCTACCGGGACAGGGTGCAGAGACCCAGTACTTC
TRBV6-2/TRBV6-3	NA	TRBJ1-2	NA	CASSLLDGYTF	TGTGCCAGCAGTCTTCTTGATGGCTACACCTTC
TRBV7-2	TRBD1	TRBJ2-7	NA	CASSSWTGSYEQYF	TGTGCCAGCAGCTCCTGGACAGGGTCCTACGAGCAGTACTTC
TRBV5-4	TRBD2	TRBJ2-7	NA	CASSSLAGGPHEQYF	TGTGCCAGCAGCTCATTAGCGGGAGGGCCTCACGAGCAGTACTTC
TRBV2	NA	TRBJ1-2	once	CASNTGLDGYTF	TGTGCCAGCAACACAGGGCTGGATGGCTACACCTTC
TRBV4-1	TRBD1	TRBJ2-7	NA	CASSRDRGGYEQYF	TGCGCCAGCAGCCGGGACAGGGGGGGGTACGAGCAGTACTTC
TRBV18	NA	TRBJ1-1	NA	CASSPTRGQNTEAFF	TGTGCCAGCTCACCAACCAGGGGCCAGAACACTGAAGCTTTCTTT
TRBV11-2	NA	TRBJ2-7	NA	CASSSPSGGHEQYF	TGTGCCAGCAGCTCCCCCTCCGGCGGCCACGAGCAGTACTTC
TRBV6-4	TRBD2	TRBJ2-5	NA	CASSDGSGGQETQYF	TGTGCCAGCAGTGACGGGTCGGGAGGCCAGGAGACCCAGTACTTC
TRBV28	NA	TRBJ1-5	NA	CASSLGGGAPNQPQHF	TGTGCCAGCAGTTTAGGCGGGGGGGCGCCCAATCAGCCCCAGCATTTT
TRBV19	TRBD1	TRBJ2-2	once	CASSTQGAPGELFF	TGTGCCAGTAGTACGCAGGGGGCGCCCGGGGAGCTGTTTTTT
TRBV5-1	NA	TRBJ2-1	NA	CASSYEAGSYNEQFF	TGCGCCAGCAGCTACGAGGCGGGCTCCTACAATGAGCAGTTCTTC
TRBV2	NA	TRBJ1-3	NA	CASSAFLGTTKTGNTIYF	TGTGCCAGCAGCGCATTTTTGGGGACAACAAAAACTGGAAACACCATATATTTT
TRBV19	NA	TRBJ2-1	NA	CASKPQGRSYNEQFF	TGTGCCAGTAAACCCCAGGGTCGTTCCTACAATGAGCAGTTCTTC
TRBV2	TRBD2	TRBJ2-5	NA	CAGRYETRLAGQETQYF	TGTGCCGGGCGCTACGAGACCCGACTAGCGGGGCAAGAGACCCAGTACTTC
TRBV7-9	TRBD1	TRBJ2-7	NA	CASSKGGLTYEQYF	TGTGCCAGCAGCAAAGGGGGCCTTACCTACGAGCAGTACTTC
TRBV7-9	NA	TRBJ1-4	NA	CASSRGLGSEKLFF	TGTGCCAGCAGCCGAGGGCTCGGGAGTGAAAAACTGTTTTTT
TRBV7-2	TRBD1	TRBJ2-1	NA	CASSHFGQGSEQFF	TGTGCCAGCAGCCATTTTGGACAGGGGAGTGAGCAGTTCTTC
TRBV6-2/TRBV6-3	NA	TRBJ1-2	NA	CASSFGGDAVNYGYTF	TGTGCCAGCAGTTTCGGCGGGGACGCAGTTAACTATGGCTACACCTTC
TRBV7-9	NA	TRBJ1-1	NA	CASSPRNSMNTEAFF	TGTGCCAGCAGCCCCCGGAACAGCATGAACACTGAAGCTTTCTTT
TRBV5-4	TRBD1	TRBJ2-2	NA	CASSFDRGRTGELFF	TGTGCCAGCAGCTTCGACAGGGGGCGTACCGGGGAGCTGTTTTTT
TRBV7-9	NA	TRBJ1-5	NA	CASSLAVGLNQPQHF	TGTGCCAGCAGCTTAGCCGTGGGGCTCAATCAGCCCCAGCATTTT